These T cell receptor beta chains were read from a single sample in a study of blood T cell repertoires in COVID-19. Clones were sequenced by immunoSEQ multiplex PCR, and TCRdb holds only the in-frame ones, with some missing. The table shows about 290,000 clones, with approximately 80% occurring only once. Sequencing input: peripheral blood. All receptors derive from a woman between 45 and 60 years old with active or convalescent COVID-19. Each CDR3 is given with its conserved first and last residue. A D gene is named only where the DNA matches it firmly. The size field is filled for only some rows; it gives once, few, many or a size class.

v_call,clone_size,d_call,j_call,cdr3_aa,cdr3_nt
TRBV28,few,TRBD1,TRBJ2-4,CASSWTGLAKNIQYF,TGTGCCAGCAGCTGGACAGGGTTAGCCAAAAACATTCAGTACTTC
TRBV2,NA,NA,TRBJ1-4,CASSRDANEKLFF,TGTGCCAGCAGTCGGGATGCGAATGAAAAACTGTTTTTT
TRBV21-1,NA,NA,TRBJ2-7,CASSKDGERNYEQYF,TGTGCCAGCAGCAAAGATGGGGAGCGGAACTACGAGCAGTACTTC
TRBV7-9,NA,NA,TRBJ2-1,CASSLDPGRSYNEQFF,TGTGCCAGCAGCTTAGACCCGGGAAGGTCGTACAATGAGCAGTTCTTC
TRBV28,NA,TRBD2,TRBJ2-3,CASTTSDTQYF,TGTGCCAGCACGACTAGCGATACGCAGTATTTT
TRBV24-1,NA,TRBD1,TRBJ2-5,CATSENRGQETQYF,TGTGCCACCAGTGAAAACAGGGGTCAAGAGACCCAGTACTTC
TRBV9,few,NA,TRBJ2-3,CASSVLPEASDTQYF,TGTGCCAGCAGCGTACTACCCGAGGCCTCAGATACGCAGTATTTT
TRBV5-1,NA,TRBD2,TRBJ2-1,CASSWTSTRSGEQFF,TGCGCCAGCAGCTGGACTAGCACCCGATCCGGTGAGCAGTTCTTC
TRBV10-1,NA,TRBD2,TRBJ2-1,CASSGGAYNEQFF,TGCGCCAGCTCGGGAGGCGCCTACAATGAGCAGTTCTTC
TRBV12-5,NA,NA,TRBJ1-2,CASGLGQIFNYGYTF,TGTGCTAGTGGTTTGGGACAAATTTTCAACTATGGCTACACCTTC
TRBV19,once,TRBD2,TRBJ2-1,CASSKGLAGSSYNEQFF,TGTGCCAGTAGTAAGGGACTAGCGGGATCCTCCTACAATGAGCAGTTCTTC
TRBV6-5,NA,NA,TRBJ1-5,CASSYSRQPNQPQHF,TGTGCCAGCAGTTACTCGAGGCAGCCCAATCAGCCCCAGCATTTT
TRBV7-2,NA,TRBD2,TRBJ2-1,CASRRRVAGPYGNEQFF,TGTGCCAGCCGCAGAAGAGTAGCGGGGCCCTATGGAAATGAGCAGTTCTTC
TRBV20-1,NA,NA,TRBJ1-1,CSASSYTEAFF,TGCAGTGCTTCAAGCTACACTGAAGCTTTCTTT
TRBV29-1,NA,TRBD1,TRBJ2-4,CSVEDPDRAKNIQYF,TGCAGCGTTGAAGATCCGGACAGGGCGAAAAACATTCAGTACTTC
TRBV5-1,NA,TRBD2,TRBJ2-7,CASSSGGGRVSYEQYF,TGCGCCAGCAGCTCGGGCGGGGGGCGCGTCTCCTACGAGCAGTACTTC
TRBV10-2,NA,TRBD2,TRBJ2-3,CASSERRGSSWGDTQYF,TGCGCCAGCAGTGAGCGGCGCGGGAGCTCCTGGGGAGATACGCAGTATTTT
TRBV11-2,NA,NA,TRBJ1-1,CASSLVVRYTEAFF,TGTGCCAGCAGCTTAGTTGTGAGGTACACTGAAGCTTTCTTT
TRBV6-6,NA,TRBD1,TRBJ1-5,CATRTGGRNQPQHF,TGTGCCACCAGGACAGGGGGCAGGAATCAGCCCCAGCATTTT
TRBV6-2/TRBV6-3,NA,TRBD2,TRBJ2-3,CASSVPGLAGGPITDTQYF,TGTGCCAGCAGTGTACCGGGACTAGCGGGAGGGCCTATAACAGATACGCAGTATTTT
TRBV2,NA,NA,TRBJ2-3,CATVAKGADTQYF,TGTGCTACTGTAGCGAAGGGCGCAGATACGCAGTATTTT
TRBV9,NA,NA,TRBJ2-7,CASSVSSDHLEQYF,TGTGCCAGCAGCGTATCCAGCGACCATCTCGAGCAGTACTTC
TRBV7-9,NA,NA,TRBJ1-1,CASSDPGWGQMNTEAFF,TGTGCCAGCAGCGATCCAGGGTGGGGACAAATGAACACTGAAGCTTTCTTT
TRBV6-5,NA,TRBD2,TRBJ2-1,CASSYLTSGRWNEQFF,TGTGCCAGCAGTTACCTGACTAGCGGGAGATGGAATGAGCAGTTCTTC
TRBV14,NA,NA,TRBJ1-2,CASSRTVNYGYTF,TGTGCCAGCAGCCGCACAGTTAACTATGGCTACACCTTC
TRBV19,NA,NA,TRBJ2-6,CASSIRGAGANVLTF,TGTGCCAGTAGTATCAGGGGTGCTGGGGCCAACGTCCTGACTTTC
TRBV3-1/TRBV3-2,NA,NA,TRBJ2-1,CASSRSVSAATYNEQFF,TGTGCCAGCAGCCGGAGCGTCTCAGCGGCTACTTACAATGAGCAGTTCTTC
TRBV2,NA,NA,TRBJ2-5,CASSEQGGQETQYF,TGTGCCAGCAGTGAACAGGGGGGCCAAGAGACCCAGTACTTC
TRBV28,NA,TRBD2,TRBJ2-2,CASSLAGGPNGELFF,TGTGCCAGCAGTTTGGCGGGAGGGCCGAACGGGGAGCTGTTTTTT
TRBV6-1,few,NA,TRBJ2-7,CASSERQGGSASF,TGTGCCAGCAGTGAGCGGCAGGGAGGAAGCGCGAGCTTC
TRBV6-4,NA,TRBD2,TRBJ2-7,CASSALARHSSSYEQYF,TGTGCCAGCAGTGCACTAGCGCGCCACTCAAGCTCCTACGAGCAGTACTTC
TRBV7-3,few,TRBD1,TRBJ2-2,CASSLLGQGNTGELFF,TGTGCCAGCAGCTTATTGGGACAGGGGAACACCGGGGAGCTGTTTTTT
TRBV11-2,NA,NA,TRBJ2-7,CASSLDRYEQYF,TGTGCCAGCAGCTTAGATCGCTACGAGCAGTACTTC
TRBV3-1/TRBV3-2,NA,NA,TRBJ2-2,CASSQAGELFF,TGTGCCAGCAGTCAGGCAGGGGAGCTGTTTTTT
TRBV10-3,NA,NA,TRBJ1-1,CAISESGGTEAFF,TGTGCCATCAGTGAGTCGGGGGGGACTGAAGCTTTCTTT
TRBV27,NA,NA,TRBJ1-5,CASSGEQTGRQPQHF,TGTGCCAGCAGTGGGGAACAGACAGGCCGCCAGCCCCAGCATTTT
TRBV12-5,NA,NA,TRBJ2-1,CASGLPSPSYRGSHFF,TGTGCTAGTGGTTTGCCCTCCCCCTCGTACAGAGGGAGCCATTTCTTC
TRBV6-5,NA,NA,TRBJ1-6,CASRPKTGINSPLHF,TGTGCCAGCAGGCCGAAGACAGGAATTAATTCACCCCTCCACTTT
TRBV29-1,NA,TRBD1,TRBJ1-1,CSVDPTGVNTEAFF,TGCAGCGTTGATCCGACAGGGGTGAACACTGAAGCTTTCTTT
TRBV11-2,NA,TRBD2,TRBJ2-3,CASSGVLAGAASTDTQYF,TGTGCCAGCAGCGGCGTACTAGCGGGTGCTGCTAGCACAGATACGCAGTATTTT
TRBV7-9,NA,NA,TRBJ2-2,CASSFALAPNTGELFF,TGTGCCAGCAGCTTCGCCTTGGCTCCGAACACCGGGGAGCTGTTTTTT
TRBV15,NA,TRBD2,TRBJ2-1,CATSRGSGTSSNEQFF,TGTGCCACCAGCAGGGGATCCGGGACTAGTAGCAATGAGCAGTTCTTC
TRBV28,NA,NA,TRBJ1-2,CASNIDRANYGYTF,TGTGCCAGCAATATCGACAGAGCTAACTATGGCTACACCTTC
TRBV28,NA,TRBD1,TRBJ1-1,CASGDVTLGTANTEAFF,TGTGCCAGCGGGGACGTAACACTAGGGACAGCAAACACTGAAGCTTTCTTT
TRBV18,NA,NA,TRBJ1-3,CASSEGVSGNTIYF,TGTGCCAGCTCTGAGGGAGTCTCTGGAAACACCATATATTTT
TRBV30,few,TRBD2,TRBJ2-1,CAWSGLADYNEQFF,TGTGCCTGGAGTGGACTAGCGGACTACAATGAGCAGTTCTTC
TRBV30,NA,TRBD2,TRBJ2-1,CAWSIASGGLNEQFF,TGTGCCTGGAGTATCGCTAGCGGGGGCTTAAATGAGCAGTTCTTC
TRBV4-2,NA,TRBD1,TRBJ1-2,CASSQDRDRVSGYTF,TGTGCCAGCAGCCAAGATCGGGACAGGGTTTCTGGCTACACCTTC
TRBV28,NA,NA,TRBJ1-1,CASSLRRGETAPKAFF,TGTGCCAGCAGTTTAAGGAGGGGCGAGACGGCCCCAAAAGCTTTCTTT
TRBV6-5,NA,TRBD1,TRBJ1-5,CASSDRGGNQPQHF,TGTGCCAGCAGCGACAGGGGAGGCAATCAGCCCCAGCATTTT
TRBV6-5,NA,TRBD1,TRBJ1-2,CASSSTGQHYGYTF,TGTGCCAGCAGTTCTACGGGACAGCACTATGGCTACACCTTC
TRBV28,NA,NA,TRBJ1-1,CASSLVRADEAFF,TGTGCCAGCAGTTTAGTCAGGGCAGATGAAGCTTTCTTT
TRBV5-1,NA,NA,TRBJ2-7,CASSLERIPTYEQYF,TGCGCCAGCAGCTTAGAGCGGATCCCTACCTACGAGCAGTACTTC
TRBV19,few,TRBD1,TRBJ2-2,CASSKIQGAAHGELFF,TGTGCCAGTAGTAAAATACAGGGGGCAGCTCACGGGGAGCTGTTTTTT
TRBV11-3,NA,TRBD1,TRBJ2-1,CASSLDRGYNEQFF,TGTGCCAGCAGCCTGGACAGGGGCTACAATGAGCAGTTCTTC